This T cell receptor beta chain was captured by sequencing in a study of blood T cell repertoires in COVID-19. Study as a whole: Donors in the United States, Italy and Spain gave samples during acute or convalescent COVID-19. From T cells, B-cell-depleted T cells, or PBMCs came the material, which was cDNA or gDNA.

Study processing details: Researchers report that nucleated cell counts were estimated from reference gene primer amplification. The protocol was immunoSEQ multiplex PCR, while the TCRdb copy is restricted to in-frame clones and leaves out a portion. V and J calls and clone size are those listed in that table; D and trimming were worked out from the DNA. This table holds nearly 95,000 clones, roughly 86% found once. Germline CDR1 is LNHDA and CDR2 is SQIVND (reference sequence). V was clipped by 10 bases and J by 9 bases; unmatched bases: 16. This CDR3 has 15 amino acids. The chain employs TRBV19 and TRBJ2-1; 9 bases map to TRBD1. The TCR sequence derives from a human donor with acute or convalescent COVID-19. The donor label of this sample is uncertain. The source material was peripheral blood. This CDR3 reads CATDPGQGVGGEQFF. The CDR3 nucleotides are TGTGCCACCGATCCGGGACAGGGTGTAGGTGGTGAGCAGTTCTTC.